The clone carrying this T cell receptor (beta chain) was seen many times. Its antigen is still unknown. The sample comes from a study of T cell repertoires in cytomegalovirus infection. Across the study: It can be stated that public TCR beta signatures indicated CMV infection as well as a matching HLA type. Study observations and caveats: The study found HLA-C-restricted CMV-specific TCR beta clonotypes dominating the ex vivo response. People with CMV and the relevant HLA were identified by cumulative public TCR beta family frequency.

TCRdb used MiXCR to reprocess the reads, holding one entry per CDR3 protein. The profile shows around 530,000 distinct CDR3 sequences, more than 15% of them singletons. The receptor comes from a human donor in good health (CMV status not recorded). Some clones in this sample may be carry-over from other donors' samples. Sequenced material: CD8+ T cells from PBMCs.

The CDR3 sequence: CASSYREVKQFF. CDR3 nucleotides: TGTGCCAGCAGCTACAGGGAGGTTAAGCAGTTCTTC. The rearrangement joins TRBV7-9 to TRBJ2-1; D could derive from TRBD1 or TRBD2 (6 bases each). CDR3 length: 12 amino acids. Trimming removed 4 bases at V and 11 bases at J, with 12 bases between. Per germline, CDR1 SEHNR and CDR2 FQNEAQ (reference sequence).